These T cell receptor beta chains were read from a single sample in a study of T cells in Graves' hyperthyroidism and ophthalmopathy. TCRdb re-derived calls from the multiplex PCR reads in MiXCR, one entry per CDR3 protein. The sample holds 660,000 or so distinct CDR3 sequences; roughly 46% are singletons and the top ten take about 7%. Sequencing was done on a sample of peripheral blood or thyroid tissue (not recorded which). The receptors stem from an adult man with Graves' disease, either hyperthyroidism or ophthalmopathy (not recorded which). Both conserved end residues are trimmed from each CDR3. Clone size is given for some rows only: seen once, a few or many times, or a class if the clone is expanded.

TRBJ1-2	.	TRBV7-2	ASSFVRAGRGYT
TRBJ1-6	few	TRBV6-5	ASSYFGADNSPLH
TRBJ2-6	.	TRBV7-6	ASSPRTGSDGANVLT
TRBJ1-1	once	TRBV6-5	ASSYADANTEAF
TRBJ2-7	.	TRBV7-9	ASSAAGTGGSYEQY
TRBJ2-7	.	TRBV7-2	ASSLSGTRDEQY
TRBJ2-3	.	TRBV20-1	SASKDRRDTQY
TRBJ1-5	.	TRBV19	ASSLLVGRSNQPQH
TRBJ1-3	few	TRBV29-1	SGLGSGNTIY
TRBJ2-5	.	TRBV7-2	ASSLDGERAQY
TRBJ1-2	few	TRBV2	ASSETGLFGGYT
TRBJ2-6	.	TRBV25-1	ASSELRDTGANVLT
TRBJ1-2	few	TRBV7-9	ASSPFGEGDYGYT
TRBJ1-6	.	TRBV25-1	ASSPTGSSPLH
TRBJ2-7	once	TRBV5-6	ASSLGGVQPYEQY
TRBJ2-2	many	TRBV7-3	ASSQSGGRNTGELF
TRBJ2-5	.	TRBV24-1	ATGDLLWETQY
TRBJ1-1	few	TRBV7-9	ASSFDRGGYKNTEAF
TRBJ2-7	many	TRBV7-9	ASNSGPLRNEQY
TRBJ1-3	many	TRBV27	ASIWTVRENTIY
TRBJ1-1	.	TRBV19	ASNLSQGYTEAF
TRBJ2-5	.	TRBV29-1	SVLGGRIETQY
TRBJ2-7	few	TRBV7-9	ASSLDSSGRAGIEQY
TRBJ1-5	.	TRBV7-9	ASSLGQGKGLYSNQPQH
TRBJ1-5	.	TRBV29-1	SVTTGTDQPQH